This T cell receptor (beta chain) was sequenced during a study of T-cell memory formation after mild COVID-19. Turning to the study itself: Among the donors, TCR clusters were largely specific to each donor. Study results and limitations: Whereas later expanders leaned CD4+, clones contracting day 15 to 85 showed a balanced CD4/CD8 makeup.

MiXCR, applied by TCRdb to the 5' RACE reads, yields one record per CDR3 protein. The sample records approximately 250,000 distinct CDR3 sequences, over 15% being singletons. This clonotype has a handful of counts. Its antigen is unknown. This CDR3 comprises 13 residues. Germline assignment: CDR1 SNHLY and CDR2 FYNNEI. Trimming removed 2 bases at V and 4 bases at J, with 8 bases between. The receptor was isolated from an adult woman who had mild COVID-19 (a few samples of this study predate the infection). Cell type and time point are not known. The specimen was PBMCs or a T cell subset sorted from them (not recorded which). The chain couples TRBV2 to TRBJ1-2; a possible D gene is TRBD1 (5 bases). CDR3 DNA: TGTGCCAGCAGTGAATCCGGGGGCTATGGCTACACCTTC. This gives the protein CASSESGGYGYTF.